The following is a T cell receptor beta chain sequence with its context. Profiling relied on immunoSEQ multiplex PCR, and the TCRdb table lists in-frame clones only, not all of them. The sample carries 400,000 or so clones, around 87% recorded once. The germline gives CDR1 SGHRS, CDR2 YFSETQ. The CDR3 contains 15 residues. Deletions cut 4 bases from V and 5 bases from J, with 15 bases between. The data were taken from a study of blood T cell repertoires in COVID-19. Study background: T cells, B-cell-depleted T cells, or PBMCs provided the cDNA or gDNA that served as material.

Researchers sorted participants into cohorts using their self-reported clinical history. The rearrangement uses TRBV5-1 and TRBJ1-4, with D uncertain. This receptor was identified in a man in his forties in a cohort exposed to, infected with or recovered from COVID-19 (not recorded which). Material for sequencing was PBMCs or T cells enriched from blood (not recorded which). CDR3 residues: CASSGRGSRNEKLFF. The CDR3 DNA reads as TGCGCCAGCAGCGGCCGGGGTTCGAGGAATGAAAAACTGTTTTTT.